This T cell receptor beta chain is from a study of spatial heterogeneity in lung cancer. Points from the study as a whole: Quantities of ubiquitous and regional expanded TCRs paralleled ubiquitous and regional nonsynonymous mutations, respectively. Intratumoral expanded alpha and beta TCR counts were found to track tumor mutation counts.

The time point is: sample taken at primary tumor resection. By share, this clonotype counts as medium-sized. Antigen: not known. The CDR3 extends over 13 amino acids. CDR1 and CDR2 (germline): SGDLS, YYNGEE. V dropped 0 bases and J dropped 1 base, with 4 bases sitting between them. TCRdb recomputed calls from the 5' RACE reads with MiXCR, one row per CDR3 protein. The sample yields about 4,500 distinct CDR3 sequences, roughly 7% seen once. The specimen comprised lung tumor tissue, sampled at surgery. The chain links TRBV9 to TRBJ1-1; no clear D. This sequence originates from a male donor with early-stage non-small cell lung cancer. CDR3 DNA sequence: TGTGCCAGCAGCGTAGCAGGGAACACTGAAGCTTTCTTT. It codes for CASSVAGNTEAFF.